These T cell receptor beta chains were read from a single sample in a study of early T cells in non-severe SARS-CoV-2 infection. TCRdb recomputed calls from the 5' RACE reads with MiXCR, one row per CDR3 protein. The repertoire holds tens of thousands of distinct CDR3 sequences, with 5.7% as singletons. Sequences were derived from whole blood, sampled at baseline. Every receptor here comes from an adult who was a healthcare worker with PCR-confirmed SARS-CoV-2 infection or an uninfected control (not recorded which). The CDR3 runs from the conserved cysteine through the conserved F or W. D genes are given only for firm matches. The size entry is marked missing in some rows and otherwise reads once, few, many or a size class.

few	-	TRBJ1-2	TRBV4-1	CASSPRTSPGNYGYTF	TGCGCCAGCAGCCCCCGGACATCCCCAGGAAACTATGGCTACACCTTC
-	-	TRBJ2-7	TRBV9	CASSSPSYEQYF	TGTGCCAGCAGCAGCCCGTCCTACGAGCAGTACTTC
-	-	TRBJ1-2	TRBV6-2/TRBV6-3	CASSYEAGGSVGYGYTF	TGTGCCAGCAGTTACGAGGCTGGGGGCTCGGTCGGCTATGGCTACACCTTC
many	-	TRBJ2-5	TRBV27	CASCRPGQETQYF	TGTGCCAGCTGCCGTCCGGGGCAAGAGACCCAGTACTTC
-	-	TRBJ1-2	TRBV19	CASSISNYGYTF	TGTGCCAGTAGTATCAGTAACTATGGCTACACCTTC
few	TRBD1	TRBJ1-4	TRBV20-1	CSAHTRQGLYEKLFF	TGCAGTGCGCACACCCGACAGGGTCTTTATGAAAAACTGTTTTTT
few	TRBD2	TRBJ2-7	TRBV11-2	CASRIGGGVYEQYF	TGTGCCAGCAGGATTGGGGGAGGGGTCTACGAGCAGTACTTC
many	-	TRBJ1-2	TRBV7-9	CASSLEVTNYGYTF	TGTGCCAGCAGCTTAGAGGTCACAAACTATGGCTACACCTTC
medium-sized	-	TRBJ1-5	TRBV20-1	CSARDIRLTSNQPQHF	TGCAGTGCTAGAGATATTAGACTAACTAGCAATCAGCCCCAGCATTTT
many	-	TRBJ2-5	TRBV11-3	CASSTRTNQETQYF	TGTGCCAGCAGCACCCGGACTAACCAAGAGACCCAGTACTTC
few	-	TRBJ2-3	TRBV11-2	CASSLALMTDTQYF	TGTGCCAGCAGCTTAGCCCTCATGACAGATACGCAGTATTTT
-	TRBD1	TRBJ1-1	TRBV10-1	CASSDRDRGIGMNTEAFF	TGCGCCAGCAGTGACCGGGACAGGGGAATTGGAATGAACACTGAAGCTTTCTTT
many	TRBD2	TRBJ2-7	TRBV5-4	CASSEGLAGGLYEQYF	TGTGCCAGCAGCGAGGGACTAGCGGGGGGGCTCTACGAGCAGTACTTC
few	TRBD1	TRBJ2-7	TRBV20-1	CSASIMGQGNYEQYF	TGCAGTGCTAGTATAATGGGACAGGGGAACTACGAGCAGTACTTC
few	-	TRBJ1-5	TRBV19	CASSDGEGQPQHF	TGTGCCAGTAGTGATGGGGAGGGACAGCCCCAGCATTTT
many	-	TRBJ1-1	TRBV6-2/TRBV6-3	CAVGAAGLNTEAFF	TGTGCCGTCGGGGCGGCAGGACTGAACACTGAAGCTTTCTTT
many	-	TRBJ1-2	TRBV9	CASSLGVENYGYTF	TGTGCCAGCAGCCTGGGGGTTGAAAACTATGGCTACACCTTC
-	-	TRBJ2-1	TRBV7-3	CASSLNPGLPVYNEQFF	TGTGCCAGCAGCTTAAACCCGGGACTCCCCGTCTACAATGAGCAGTTCTTC
few	TRBD2	TRBJ2-3	TRBV20-1	CSARGAGVGTDTQYF	TGCAGTGCTAGAGGAGCGGGGGTAGGCACAGATACGCAGTATTTT
many	-	TRBJ2-7	TRBV11-1	CASSPGQTYEQYF	TGTGCCAGCAGCCCCGGCCAAACTTACGAGCAGTACTTC
few	-	TRBJ2-1	TRBV11-1	CASSKVDAYNEQFF	TGTGCCAGTTCCAAGGTTGATGCCTACAATGAGCAGTTCTTC
-	TRBD2	TRBJ2-3	TRBV7-2	CASSGGLAGTDTQYF	TGTGCCAGCAGCGGGGGACTAGCGGGGACCGATACGCAGTATTTT
many	-	TRBJ1-2	TRBV12-3/TRBV12-4	CASSTGFGYTF	TGTGCCAGCAGTACAGGGTTTGGCTACACCTTC
-	-	TRBJ2-7	TRBV6-2/TRBV6-3	CASSYFQESYEQYF	TGTGCCAGCAGTTATTTCCAGGAATCCTACGAGCAGTACTTC
-	TRBD1	TRBJ1-2	TRBV7-8	CASSLVRTGGRGYTF	TGTGCCAGCAGCTTAGTGCGGACAGGGGGCCGAGGCTACACCTTC
few	-	TRBJ1-6	TRBV12-3/TRBV12-4	CASRGGETVNSPLHF	TGTGCCTCGCGCGGTGGGGAAACGGTTAATTCACCCCTCCACTTT
few	TRBD1	TRBJ1-1	TRBV13	CASSFYDRGGEAFF	TGTGCCAGCAGCTTTTATGACAGGGGTGGAGAAGCTTTCTTT
few	TRBD1	TRBJ2-7	TRBV29-1	CSVTGTGSYEQYF	TGCAGCGTCACCGGGACAGGGTCCTACGAGCAGTACTTC
-	-	TRBJ2-5	TRBV5-6	CASSTTWEQETQYF	TGTGCCAGCAGCACCACCTGGGAACAAGAGACCCAGTACTTC
many	-	TRBJ2-5	TRBV28	CASSAAGAGEETQYF	TGTGCCAGCAGTGCAGCCGGGGCCGGAGAGGAGACCCAGTACTTC
-	TRBD2	TRBJ2-7	TRBV5-4	CASSRPGLATYEQYF	TGTGCCAGCAGCAGACCGGGACTAGCTACCTACGAGCAGTACTTC
once	-	TRBJ2-2	TRBV19	CASLSDDTDTGELFF	TGTGCCAGTCTCTCGGATGATACCGACACCGGGGAGCTGTTTTTT